This TCR beta chain was identified during a study of cytomegalovirus exposure and HLA in healthy donors. Study-wide results and limits: Researchers reportedly found TCR beta sequences accurately predicted most subjects' HLA-A and HLA-B alleles.

On this clone itself: Its target is unknown.

The PCR ran on 60 Vbeta and 13 Jbeta primers. TCRdb's copy holds only in-frame clones and misses some; the assay was immunoSEQ multiplex PCR. There are some 170,000 clones in the sample; roughly 85% occur only once, and about 6.4% lies in the top ten. CDR1 and CDR2 from the germline V gene are MDHEN and SYDVKM. Trimming removed 1 base at V and 0 bases at J, with 16 bases between. CDR3 length equals 18 residues. The clonotype was recovered from a man between 40 and 49 years old in good health and CMV-seropositive. The rearrangement links TRBV28 to TRBJ1-3; D is possibly TRBD1 (5 bases). The sample was PBMCs. CDR3 loop: CASSLFGGATSSGNTIYF. The CDR3 DNA sequence: TGTGCCAGCAGTTTATTCGGTGGGGCAACGAGCTCTGGAAACACCATATATTTT. Complete variable domain (other parts from reference TRBV28 and TRBJ1-3): DVKVTQSSRYLVKRTGEKVFLECVQDMDHENMFWYRQDPGLGLRLIYFSYDVKMKEKGDIPEGYSVSREKKERFSLILESASTNQTSMYLCASSLFGGATSSGNTIYFGEGSWLTVV.